The rows below give T cell receptor beta chains drawn from one sample of a study of shared clonotypes between healthy human individuals. The assay was immunoSEQ multiplex PCR, and TCRdb's table has in-frame clones only and misses some. In the table there are around 480,000 clones, over 75% of which are singletons. The sample taken for sequencing was PBMCs. These receptors were collected from a woman in her forties in good health. Some clones in this sample may be carry-over from other donors' samples. Both conserved end residues are trimmed from each CDR3.

V: TRBV10-2
J: TRBJ2-1
CDR3: ASSESGGAGDRNEQF

V: TRBV4-3
J: TRBJ2-5
CDR3: ASSPDWGGKDFASTQY

V: TRBV19
J: TRBJ2-6
CDR3: ASQPGAGANVLT

V: TRBV9
J: TRBJ1-1
CDR3: ASSVGEGHRNTEAF

V: TRBV5-1
J: TRBJ2-7
CDR3: ASSTGQGGSYEQY

V: TRBV18
J: TRBJ1-4
CDR3: ASSPERQGAAF

V: TRBV7-9
J: TRBJ2-1
CDR3: ASSPGPFEGNNEQF

V: TRBV25-1
J: TRBJ1-5
CDR3: ASSKTDSNQPQH

V: TRBV10-3
J: TRBJ1-5
CDR3: AISEIPGQPQH

V: TRBV2
J: TRBJ2-1
CDR3: ASSQLAGSYNEQF

V: TRBV5-1
J: TRBJ2-5
CDR3: ASSLVQRGETQY

V: TRBV18
J: TRBJ2-1
CDR3: ASSAGADEQF

V: TRBV27
J: TRBJ2-7
CDR3: ASSLTGGDEQY

V: TRBV18
J: TRBJ2-3
CDR3: ASSPGRESSTDTQY

V: TRBV29-1
J: TRBJ2-2
CDR3: SVEGARTRELF

V: TRBV27
J: TRBJ2-1
CDR3: ASNGGLGQNEQF

V: TRBV30
J: TRBJ2-3
CDR3: ALGGNADTQY

V: TRBV6-5
J: TRBJ2-7
CDR3: AVRGNYEQY

V: TRBV7-2
J: TRBJ2-5
CDR3: ASRRSGLASETQY

V: TRBV29-1
J: TRBJ2-1
CDR3: SVGAGGGNGQF

V: TRBV10-1
J: TRBJ2-2
CDR3: ASSPGGHTGELF

V: TRBV6-1
J: TRBJ2-2
CDR3: ASIPRRGDTGELF

V: TRBV4-1
J: TRBJ2-3
CDR3: ASSQVRGSGDTQY

V: TRBV5-1
J: TRBJ1-5
CDR3: ASSLSTGPGQPQH

V: TRBV5-1
J: TRBJ2-3
CDR3: ASSITNPRTDTQY

V: TRBV28
J: TRBJ2-2
CDR3: ASSLNRATNTGELF

V: TRBV10-3
J: TRBJ2-3
CDR3: ATQDAAGGHNTQY

V: TRBV4-2
J: TRBJ1-2
CDR3: ASSQNEDRHYGYT

V: TRBV28
J: TRBJ2-5
CDR3: ATRGTGQETQY

V: TRBV28
J: TRBJ2-3
CDR3: ASSLPTGLSTDTQY

V: TRBV5-6
J: TRBJ2-5
CDR3: ASSLNQETQY

V: TRBV6-6
J: TRBJ2-7
CDR3: ASSSAVAASSYEQY

V: TRBV28
J: TRBJ2-2
CDR3: ASTMTSGLTRELF

V: TRBV28
J: TRBJ2-5
CDR3: ASTRGGQETQY

V: TRBV7-8
J: TRBJ2-3
CDR3: ASSLATLRTDTQY

V: TRBV5-4
J: TRBJ1-1
CDR3: ASRPKGGGNTEAF

V: TRBV5-1
J: TRBJ2-7
CDR3: ASSLGGLAGDEQY